What follows is one T cell receptor (beta chain) and its context. Its antigen target is currently unknown. Per-base quality was not reported, and no clone a single base away is much larger than it. The sample belongs to a study of blood T cell repertoires in COVID-19 (dated by TCRdb to 2019 to 2021). For the study in its entirety: Samples from collaborators originated in the United States, Italy and Spain and spanned both the acute and convalescent phases of COVID-19. Deeply sampled blood TCRbeta repertoires from subjects exposed to, actively infected with, or recovered from COVID-19 were included in the dataset. Sample metadata almost always included a de-identified subject ID, COVID-19 status, age in years and sex. The material from the prospective study consisted of cDNA or gDNA derived from T cells, B-cell-depleted T cells, or PBMCs. A freely available public database, intended as a resource for researchers studying the immune response to SARS-CoV-2, is where the repertoires were released. The samples were drawn from two sources: the first 160 participants of the ongoing ImmuneRACE study, and fewer than 1,500 subjects contributed by 6 global collaborators. Where available, HLA class I and class II types were taken from metadata supplied by the sample provider and were not determined by assay-based typing.

Collaborating institutions collected whole blood in K2EDTA tubes following their own protocols. For TCRbeta analysis, collaborators shipped samples as frozen whole blood, isolated PBMCs, or DNA extracted from either of those sample types. The CDR3, cysteine through phenylalanine, is 16 amino acids long. Just CDR3 DNA is preserved here, 48 bases in frame from base 1. V has 3 bases trimmed and J has 4 bases trimmed; junction bases matching no gene number 4. Taken from the germline V gene, the CDR1 and CDR2 loops are MDHEN and SYDVKM. TCRbeta CDR3 regions were amplified from genomic DNA using the immunoSEQ Assay, a bias-controlled multiplex PCR. For the original study's pipeline: The number of nucleated cells in each sample was estimated by amplification of reference gene primers within the assay. To quantify the absolute abundance of each unique TCRbeta CDR3 rearrangement, sequence reads were collapsed and filtered. Productive Simpson clonality was computed per sample as the square root of Simpson's diversity index over productive rearrangements. The table was pulled from immuneACCESS by TCRdb, which kept in-frame rearrangements only. Such tables lose some clones; where checked, under half of the loss comes from unresolved V genes, and the rest has no known cause. V, J and clone size are those of that table, while D and trimming were read from the DNA. This sample is represented by 100,000 to 110,000 clones; about 90% of them were singletons. The ten largest clones take up roughly 5% of the sample.

Overall study results and their limits: How much clinical and demographic metadata was included differed by source and by participant, and the metadata was provided uncurated.

The sequence was collected from a human donor in a cohort sampled during active COVID-19. Sequencing input: peripheral blood. Recombination connected TRBV28 to TRBJ2-5; TRBD2 agrees with 14 junctional bases. The CDR3 protein sequence reads: CASSLGLAGVGETQYF. The sequenced DNA is TGTGCCAGCAGTTTGGGACTAGCGGGAGTGGGAGAGACCCAGTACTTC.